These 30 T cell receptor beta chains were sequenced from one sample in a study of CD4 T cells in relation to SARS-CoV-2 and coronaviruses. The unexposed donors gave CD4+ T cells in 2011-2018, prior to COVID-19. After about 11 days of culture, CD4+ T cells were isolated. Produced via immunoSEQ multiplex PCR; TCRdb's table is partial and in-frame only. The sample has 25,000 or so clones, about two thirds seen once; the top ten hold 20% to 25%. Their antigens are not known. Material: CD4+ T cells from PBMCs, cultured in vitro. These receptors originate from a human donor in good health.

The chain couples TRBV4-2 to TRBJ2-7; TRBD2 is a possible D gene (7 bases). Germline-derived CDR1 and CDR2 are LGHNA and YNFKEQ. The V end was cut by 0 bases, the J end by 0 bases, with 12 bases between. The CDR3 totals 16 residues. The CDR3 nucleotides read TGTGCCAGCAGCCAAGATAGGGCGGGGGCCTCCTACGAGCAGTACTTC. Its protein is CASSQDRAGASYEQYF.

The J gene is TRBJ1-6, the V gene TRBV5-6; D is possibly TRBD1 (5 bases). The CDR3 loop spans 17 amino acids. The V end lost 2 bases, the J end lost 7 bases, and 19 bases lay between the germline ends. Looked up from germline, CDR1 is SGHDT and CDR2 is YYEEEE. CDR3 protein: CASSFGDSRIYNSPLHF. For the CDR3, the DNA is TGTGCCAGCAGCTTCGGGGACTCGCGGATATACAATTCACCCCTCCACTTT.

The V gene is TRBV21-1, the J gene TRBJ2-7; TRBD2 reflects the table's D call only, with no check against the DNA. TRBV21-1 is an annotated pseudogene. This CDR3 has 16 amino acids. DNA for the CDR3: TGTGCCAGCAGCAAAGAAAGTCGCACTTTCTCCTACGAGCAGTACTTC. It specifies CASSKESRTFSYEQYF.

The chain joins TRBV4-3 to TRBJ2-1, with no clear D. Germline V CDR1 and CDR2: LGHNA, YSLEER. CDR3 length: 14 amino acids. Trimming left V 0 bases short and J 8 bases short, with 11 bases between. The CDR3 protein is CASSQDGRRDEQFF. DNA for the CDR3: TGCGCCAGCAGCCAAGATGGACGCCGGGATGAGCAGTTCTTC.

On this clone: One end of the junction varies from germline; a read error may be responsible. The V gene is TRBV7-7, the J gene TRBJ2-2; 7 nucleotides match TRBD2. Germline-derived CDR1 and CDR2 are SSHAT and FNYEAQ (reference sequence). The CDR3 extends over 16 amino acids. As DNA, the CDR3 is TGTGCTAGCAGCCGAGGACTAGGCGCGAACACCGGGGAGCTGTTTTTT. Protein: CASSRGLGANTGELFF.

J is TRBJ1-2 and V is TRBV19; maybe TRBD1 (6 bases). CDR3 size: 15 residues. V lost 1 base and J lost 5, with 14 bases in between. The germline CDR1 and CDR2 sequences are LNHDA and SQIVND (reference sequence). DNA for the CDR3: TGTGCCAGTAGTATAGGTCAAGCAGGGGATTATGGCTACACCTTC. This gives the protein CASSIGQAGDYGYTF.

A few counts support this clone. The genes are TRBV11-2 and TRBJ1-2; D is ambiguous. The germline V gene has CDR1 SGHAT and CDR2 FQNNGV. The CDR3 sequence is 14 residues long. Trimming removed 5 bases at V and 5 bases at J, with 15 bases between. The CDR3 DNA sequence: TGTGCCAGCAGCGCCACCGGGTCGGAGTATGGCTACACCTTC. This codes for CASSATGSEYGYTF.

The chain employs TRBV4-1 and TRBJ1-2, with D possibly matching TRBD1 (6 bases). Trimming cost V 1 base and J 2 bases, with 17 bases left between them. CDR1 and CDR2 from the germline V gene are MGHRA and YSYEKL. CDR3 size: 17 residues. CDR3 amino acids: CASSQVGGGGENYGYTF. Written as DNA, the CDR3 is TGCGCCAGCAGCCAAGTAGGGGGGGGAGGTGAAAACTATGGCTACACCTTC.

The rearrangement uses TRBV7-8 and TRBJ2-7, with 10 bases fitting TRBD2. This CDR3 has 17 residues. Germline values: CDR1 SGHVS, CDR2 FQNEAQ. With V trimmed by 3 bases and J by 0 bases, 8 bases remained unmatched. For the CDR3, the DNA is TGTGCCAGCAGCTTTAGTAGCGGGGGGTCGAGCTCCTACGAGCAGTACTTC. Translated: CASSFSSGGSSSYEQYF.

V is TRBV2 and J is TRBJ1-4; 7 nucleotides match TRBD1. The CDR3 length is 14 residues. CDR1 is SNHLY and CDR2 is FYNNEI in the germline V gene. V lost 6 bases, J lost 4 bases, and 5 bases stayed unmatched. DNA for the CDR3: TGTGCCAGCAGAGAGACAGGGCTTAATGAAAAACTGTTTTTT. This gives the protein CASRETGLNEKLFF.

The CDR3: CASSQEEGAYEQYF. The CDR3 coding sequence is TGTGCCAGCAGCCAAGAGGAGGGGGCCTACGAGCAGTACTTC. This chain uses TRBV14 with TRBJ2-7, with D possibly called TRBD1 or TRBD2 (6 bases each). Germline assignment: CDR1 SGHDN and CDR2 FVKESK. The V end lost 0 bases, the J end lost 2 bases, and 8 bases lay between the germline ends. This CDR3 has 14 amino acids.

This rearrangement joins TRBV3-1 (or the pseudogene TRBV3-2) to TRBJ1-2, with D hard to call. The CDR3 is 11 residues long. CDR1 and CDR2 (germline): LGHDT, YNNKEL (reference sequence). Trimming cost V 6 bases and J 8 bases, with 10 bases left between them. CDR3 loop: CASRSQTGYTF. The CDR3 DNA reads TGTGCCAGCAGGTCACAAACAGGCTACACCTTC.

CDR3 amino acids: CASTLAGPTQYF. Written as DNA, the CDR3 is TGCGCCAGCACGTTAGCGGGCCCTACGCAGTATTTT. The rearrangement links TRBV5-1 to TRBJ2-3, with TRBD2 matching over 7 bases. Looked up from germline, CDR1 is SGHRS and CDR2 is YFSETQ. The CDR3 is 12 amino acids. With V trimmed by 6 bases and J by 8 bases, 6 bases remained unmatched.

This sequence joins TRBV7-2 and TRBJ1-1; D might be TRBD1 (6 bases). The length of the CDR3 is 15 residues. Deletions cut 5 bases from V and 5 bases from J, with 18 bases between. The germline V gene has CDR1 SGHTA and CDR2 FQGNSA. This chain's CDR3 is CASSPQGGGRTEAFF. The CDR3, as DNA: TGTGCCAGCAGCCCCCAAGGAGGGGGTAGGACTGAAGCTTTCTTT.

This chain links TRBV27 with TRBJ2-3, with a tentative D call TRBD1 (5 bases). V lost 5 bases to trimming and J lost 0 bases, with 21 bases between them. Germline V gene data show CDR1 as MNHEY and CDR2 as SMNVEV (reference sequence). This CDR3 has 18 residues. Here the CDR3 DNA reads TGTGCCAGCAGTCCTGTTGTTTTGTGGGGCACCAGCACAGATACGCAGTATTTT. Translation: CASSPVVLWGTSTDTQYF.

The chain uses TRBV6-2 or TRBV6-3 and TRBJ2-3; 8 bases are shared with TRBD2. Trimming cost V 4 bases and J 4 bases; bases outside gene matches: 7. Germline V gene lookup returns CDR1 MNHEY and CDR2 SVGEGT. The CDR3 runs to 15 residues. CDR3 in DNA: TGTGCCAGCAGTTGGAGCGGGAGTATCGCAGATACGCAGTATTTT. It encodes CASSWSGSIADTQYF.

The chain uses TRBV13 and TRBJ2-1; the D gene is possibly TRBD2 (6 bases). V lost 5 bases and J lost 15, with 17 bases in between. CDR3 length: 12 residues. In germline, CDR1 is PRHDT, CDR2 FYEKMQ (reference sequence). CDR3 DNA sequence: TGTGCCAGCAGCCAGAGGACTACAAGGCGGTTCTTC. Protein: CASSQRTTRRFF.

This chain connects TRBV19 to TRBJ2-5, with 9 bases matching TRBD2. Looked up from germline, CDR1 is LNHDA and CDR2 is SQIVND (reference sequence). Germline trimming cut 5 bases from V and 5 bases from J; bases unmatched to any gene: 6. This CDR3 contains 14 residues. CDR3 in DNA: TGTGCCAGTAGTCTTGGGACTAGCCCGGAGACCCAGTACTTC. Its translation: CASSLGTSPETQYF.

This clone was seen a single time. This sequence joins TRBV2 and TRBJ2-2; tentative D call: TRBD2 (5 bases). The CDR3 loop spans 15 amino acids. The germline V and J ends were trimmed by 8 bases and 6 bases, with 19 bases remaining between them. Germline V gene data show CDR1 as SNHLY and CDR2 as FYNNEI. For the CDR3, the DNA is TGTGCCAGCGGATTCCCGCTGGGAGATCCCGGGGAGCTGTTTTTT. This encodes CASGFPLGDPGELFF.

The rearrangement uses TRBV10-3 and TRBJ2-3, with TRBD2 matching 8 bases. With V trimmed by 0 bases and J by 5 bases, 10 bases remained unmatched. The CDR3 contains 17 residues. Germline loops: CDR1 ENHRY, CDR2 SYGVKD. The CDR3 protein is CAISESGLVAGLDTQYF. CDR3 DNA sequence: TGTGCCATCAGTGAGTCGGGACTAGTGGCTGGGCTAGATACGCAGTATTTT.

The chain combines TRBV19 with TRBJ1-1, with 7 bases fitting TRBD1. V shed 6 bases, J shed 8 bases, and the junction held 6 bases outside the gene matches. Germline V gene lookup returns CDR1 LNHDA and CDR2 SQIVND (reference sequence). This CDR3 has 12 amino acids. The CDR3 region has the DNA TGTGCCAGTAGCGAAGGACAGGAAGAAGCTTTCTTT. It codes for CASSEGQEEAFF.

This chain uses TRBV30 with TRBJ2-5, with 7 bases aligning to TRBD1. V shed 6 bases and J 5 bases; nucleotides not matched to a gene: 9. This CDR3 spans 13 amino acids. Germline V gene data show CDR1 as GTSNPN and CDR2 as SVGIG (reference sequence). The CDR3 DNA reads as TGTGCCTGCCGAAGGGGGCCTCGTGAGACCCAGTACTTC. Protein sequence: CACRRGPRETQYF. Looking up the rest from reference TRBV30 and TRBJ2-5 gives the full variable domain: SQTIHQWPATLVQPVGSPLSLECTVEGTSNPNLYWYRQAAGRGLQLLFYSVGIGQISSEVPQNLSASRPQDRQFILSSKKLLLSDSGFYLCACRRGPRETQYFGPGTRLLVL.

This clone was observed a few times. V gene TRBV25-1 combines with J gene TRBJ2-7; a possible D gene is TRBD1 (6 bases). The germline V gene encodes CDR1 MGHDK and CDR2 SYGVNS. V dropped 3 bases and J dropped 1 base, with 10 bases sitting between them. This CDR3 comprises 14 residues. The chain's CDR3 is CASSDMDSSYEQYF. The CDR3, as DNA: TGTGCCAGCAGTGATATGGACAGTTCCTACGAGCAGTACTTC.

V is TRBV7-9 and J is TRBJ2-1, with D tentatively TRBD1 or TRBD2 (5 bases each). V dropped 3 bases and J dropped 5 bases, with 17 bases sitting between them. Germline CDR1 is SEHNR and CDR2 is FQNEAQ (reference sequence). This CDR3 has 16 amino acids. The CDR3 here is CASSFDRDRRHNEQFF. CDR3 DNA: TGTGCCAGCAGCTTCGACCGGGACCGGCGCCACAATGAGCAGTTCTTC.

This rearrangement joins TRBV7-3 to TRBJ2-3; 9 bases match TRBD2. This CDR3 has 14 residues. V shed 4 bases and J 6 bases; nucleotides not matched to a gene: 5. The V gene's germline CDR1 is SGHTA and CDR2 FQGTGA. Here the CDR3 DNA reads TGTGCCAGCAGCTCGGGACTAGCTGGCGATACGCAGTATTTT. Its protein is CASSSGLAGDTQYF.

This sequence joins TRBV6-2 or TRBV6-3 and TRBJ2-5; TRBD2 matches 9 bases. The V segment lost 0 bases and the J segment 5 bases; nucleotides outside the gene matches: 4. Germline CDR1 is MNHEY and CDR2 is SVGEGT. The CDR3 length is 15 residues. Written as DNA, the CDR3 is TGTGCCAGCAGTTACTCGAGTAGCGGGAGTGAGACCCAGTACTTC. Its protein is CASSYSSSGSETQYF.

The chain employs TRBV7-9 and TRBJ1-3; possibly TRBD1 for D (5 bases). The V end was cut by 0 bases, the J end by 0 bases, with 12 bases between. Germline V gene data show CDR1 as SEHNR and CDR2 as FQNEAQ (reference sequence). This CDR3 has 17 residues. CDR3 sequence: CASSLATDSSSGNTIYF. The CDR3 nucleotides read TGTGCCAGCAGCTTAGCCACTGACAGTTCCTCTGGAAACACCATATATTTT.

This clone was recorded a few times. This chain connects TRBV5-6 to TRBJ2-7; D remains ambiguous. This CDR3 contains 12 residues. V was clipped by 3 bases and J by 1 base, with 5 bases between them. Germline loops: CDR1 SGHDT, CDR2 YYEEEE. For the CDR3, the DNA is TGTGCCAGCAGCTCCTATTCCTACGAGCAGTACTTC. Translating it yields CASSSYSYEQYF.

This clone turned up a few times. In nucleotides, the CDR3 is TGTGCCAGCAGTCCAGGGAACTATGGCTACACCTTC. Translated, it gives CASSPGNYGYTF. This rearrangement joins TRBV12-3 or TRBV12-4 to TRBJ1-2; D may be TRBD1 (5 bases). The CDR3 length is 12 residues. V was trimmed by 5 bases and J by 2 bases, leaving 6 bases between them.

The V gene is TRBV29-1, the J gene TRBJ1-1; 9 nucleotides match TRBD1. V lost 4 bases to trimming and J lost 7 bases; unmatched junction nucleotides: 7. The germline V gene encodes CDR1 SQVTM and CDR2 ANQGSEA. There are 13 residues in the CDR3. This CDR3 is CSVAPGQGNEAFF. The DNA for the CDR3 is TGCAGCGTTGCTCCGGGACAGGGTAATGAAGCTTTCTTT.